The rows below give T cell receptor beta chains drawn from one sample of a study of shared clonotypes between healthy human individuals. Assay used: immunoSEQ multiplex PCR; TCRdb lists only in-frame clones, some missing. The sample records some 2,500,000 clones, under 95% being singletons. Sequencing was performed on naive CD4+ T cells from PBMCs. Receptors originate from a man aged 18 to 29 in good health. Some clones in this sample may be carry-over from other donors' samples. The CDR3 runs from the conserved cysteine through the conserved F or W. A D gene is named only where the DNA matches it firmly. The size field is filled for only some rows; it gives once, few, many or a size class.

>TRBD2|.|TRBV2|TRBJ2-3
CASSEGLADTLDTQYF
TGTGCCAGCAGTGAAGGCCTAGCGGACACCCTAGATACGCAGTATTTT
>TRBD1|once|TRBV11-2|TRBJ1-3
CASSPTRQGENTIYF
TGTGCCAGCAGCCCCACCCGGCAGGGGGAAAACACCATATATTTT
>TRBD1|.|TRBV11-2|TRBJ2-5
CASSARQGLETQYF
TGTGCCAGCAGCGCCAGACAGGGTCTGGAGACCCAGTACTTC
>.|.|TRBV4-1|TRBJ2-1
CASSVQGPSYNEQFF
TGCGCCAGCAGCGTGCAGGGCCCCTCCTACAATGAGCAGTTCTTC
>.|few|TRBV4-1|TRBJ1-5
CASSHTDSNQPQHF
TGCGCCAGCAGCCATACGGACAGCAATCAGCCCCAGCATTTT
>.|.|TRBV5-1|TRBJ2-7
CASSLVLGGRREQYF
TGCGCCAGCAGCTTGGTCTTAGGTGGGAGACGCGAGCAGTACTTC
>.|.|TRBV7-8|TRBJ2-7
CASSLDARGGYEQYF
TGTGCCAGCAGCTTAGATGCCAGGGGAGGGTACGAGCAGTACTTC
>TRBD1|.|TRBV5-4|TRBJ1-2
CASSRGQGAHGYTF
TGTGCCAGCAGCAGAGGACAGGGGGCGCATGGCTACACCTTC
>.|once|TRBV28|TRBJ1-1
CASSPPTGLGTEAFF
TGTGCCAGCAGTCCCCCGACAGGATTGGGCACTGAAGCTTTCTTT
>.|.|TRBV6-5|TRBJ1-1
CASSRGGDTEAFF
TGTGCCAGCAGCCGCGGGGGGGACACTGAAGCTTTCTTT
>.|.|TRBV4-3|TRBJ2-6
CASSQGGSSGANVLTF
TGCGCCAGCAGCCAAGGGGGATCCTCTGGGGCCAACGTCCTGACTTTC
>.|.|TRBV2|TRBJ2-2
CASSPQGSTGELFF
TGTGCCAGCAGCCCGCAGGGTAGCACCGGGGAGCTGTTTTTT
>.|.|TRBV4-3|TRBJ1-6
CASSQDSWGLGNSPLHF
TGCGCCAGCAGCCAAGATTCTTGGGGATTGGGTAATTCACCCCTCCACTTT
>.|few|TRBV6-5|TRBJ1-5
CASSPTGRVEHF
TGTGCCAGCAGTCCCACAGGGCGTGTGGAGCATTTT
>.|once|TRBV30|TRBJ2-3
CAWSDGFGGTDTQYF
TGTGCCTGGAGTGACGGGTTCGGGGGAACAGATACGCAGTATTTT
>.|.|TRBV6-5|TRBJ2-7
CASSLSQTYEQYF
TGTGCCAGCAGTTTATCCCAAACCTACGAGCAGTACTTC
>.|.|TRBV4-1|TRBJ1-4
CASSQVPGLNEKLFF
TGCGCCAGCAGCCAAGTCCCTGGGCTCAATGAAAAACTGTTTTTT
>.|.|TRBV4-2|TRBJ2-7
CASSQDWGLDYEQYF
TGTGCCAGCAGCCAAGACTGGGGACTTGACTACGAGCAGTACTTC
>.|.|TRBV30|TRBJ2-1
CAWSVGTDQFF
TGTGCCTGGAGTGTGGGGACCGATCAGTTCTTC
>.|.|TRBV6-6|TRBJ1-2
CASSWEGLEGYTF
TGTGCCAGCAGTTGGGAGGGGCTAGAAGGCTACACCTTC
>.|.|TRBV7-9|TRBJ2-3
CASSLDSHTDTQYF
TGTGCCAGCAGCTTAGATTCTCACACAGATACGCAGTATTTT
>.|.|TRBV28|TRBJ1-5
CASSPNLRDGSGNQPQHF
TGTGCCAGCAGTCCGAACCTTAGGGACGGCTCAGGCAATCAGCCCCAGCATTTT
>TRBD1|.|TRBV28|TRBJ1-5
CASSSHGQGNQPQHF
TGTGCCAGCAGTTCTCACGGACAGGGCAATCAGCCCCAGCATTTT
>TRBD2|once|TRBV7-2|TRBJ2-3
CASRQSGSIVDTQYF
TGTGCCAGCAGACAAAGCGGGAGCATTGTAGATACGCAGTATTTT
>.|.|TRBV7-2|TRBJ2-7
CASSYLQGANYEQYF
TGTGCCAGCAGCTACCTACAGGGAGCCAACTACGAGCAGTACTTC
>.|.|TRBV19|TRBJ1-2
CASSPRGEGYTF
TGTGCCAGTAGCCCTAGGGGAGAGGGCTACACCTTC
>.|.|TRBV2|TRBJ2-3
CASSPDSTDTQYF
TGTGCCAGCAGTCCAGACAGCACAGATACGCAGTATTTT
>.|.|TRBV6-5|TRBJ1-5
CASSEQAPGPQHF
TGTGCCAGCAGCGAACAGGCCCCGGGGCCCCAGCATTTT
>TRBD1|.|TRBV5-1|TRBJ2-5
CASSRGQGQETQYF
TGCGCCAGCAGCCGTGGACAGGGGCAAGAGACCCAGTACTTC
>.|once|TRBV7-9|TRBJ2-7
CASTPAGAQVHEQYF
TGTGCCAGCACCCCCGCAGGGGCGCAGGTCCACGAGCAGTACTTC
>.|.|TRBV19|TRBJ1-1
CASKYRQAAPEAFF
TGTGCCAGTAAATATCGACAGGCGGCCCCTGAAGCTTTCTTT
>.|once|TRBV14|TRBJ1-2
CASSQGGRFYGYTF
TGTGCCAGCAGCCAAGGTGGGAGATTCTATGGCTACACCTTC
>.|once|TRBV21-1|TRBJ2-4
CASSGLSLLAKNIQYF
TGTGCCAGCAGCGGGCTTTCGTTACTAGCCAAAAACATTCAGTACTTC
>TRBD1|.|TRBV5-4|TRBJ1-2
CASSLPGGDGYTF
TGTGCCAGCAGCTTGCCAGGGGGGGATGGCTACACCTTC
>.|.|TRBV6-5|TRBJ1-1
CAIQVSPSDTEAFF
TGTGCCATACAGGTCAGTCCGTCGGACACTGAAGCTTTCTTT
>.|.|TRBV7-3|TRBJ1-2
CASSLRQKYGYTF
TGTGCCAGCAGCTTGAGACAAAAGTATGGCTACACCTTC
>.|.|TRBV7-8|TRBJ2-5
CASSLGVSGEETQYF
TGTGCCAGCAGCTTAGGGGTGTCGGGAGAAGAGACCCAGTACTTC
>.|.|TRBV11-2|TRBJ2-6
CASRHFRSVPISGANVLTF
TGTGCCAGCAGACATTTTAGGAGTGTACCGATCTCTGGGGCCAACGTCCTGACTTTC
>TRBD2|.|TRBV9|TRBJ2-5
CASSVPLAGALETQYF
TGTGCCAGCAGCGTTCCACTAGCGGGAGCCCTGGAGACCCAGTACTTC
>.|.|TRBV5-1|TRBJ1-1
CASSLASGDWNTEAFF
TGCGCCAGCAGCTTGGCCTCGGGGGATTGGAACACTGAAGCTTTCTTT
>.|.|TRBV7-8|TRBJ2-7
CASSSSGTPRLEQYF
TGTGCCAGCAGCTCATCCGGGACTCCCCGGTTGGAGCAGTACTTC
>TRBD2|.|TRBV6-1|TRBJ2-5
CASSVGLAEQETQYF
TGTGCCAGCAGTGTGGGACTAGCGGAACAAGAGACCCAGTACTTC
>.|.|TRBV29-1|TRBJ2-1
CSVERGTDALSYNEQFF
TGCAGCGTTGAAAGGGGGACCGACGCTCTTTCCTACAATGAGCAGTTCTTC
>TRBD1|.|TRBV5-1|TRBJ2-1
CASSYRDRTRGEQFF
TGCGCCAGCAGCTATCGGGACAGGACAAGAGGGGAGCAGTTCTTC
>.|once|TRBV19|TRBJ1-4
CASSPGDKGANEKLFF
TGTGCCAGTAGTCCAGGGGACAAGGGAGCTAATGAAAAACTGTTTTTT
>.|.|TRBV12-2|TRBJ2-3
CASRLEPRVWPDTQYF
TGTGCAAGTCGCTTAGAGCCCAGGGTGTGGCCAGATACGCAGTATTTT